This T cell receptor (beta chain) derives from a study of spatial heterogeneity in lung cancer. Looking at the study overall: Patients with untreated early-stage non-small cell lung cancer, numbering 55 to 80, were the donors.

The CDR3 contains 13 residues. V dropped 5 bases and J dropped 9; count of bases not matched to a gene: 8. This clonotype has just a few counts. TCRdb fed the 5' RACE reads into MiXCR, producing one record per CDR3 protein. The sample shows about 87,000 distinct CDR3 sequences, roughly 19% of them seen only once. The time point here: blood at routine non-recurrence follow-up after resection. The chain carries TRBV12-3 or TRBV12-4 and TRBJ2-7, with TRBD2 matching over 9 bases. The sequence derives from a male donor with early-stage non-small cell lung cancer. The specimen was PBMCs, collected at follow-up. In DNA, the CDR3 is TGTGCCAGCAGTACCGGGACTAGCCCCGGGCAGTACTTC. It encodes CASSTGTSPGQYF.